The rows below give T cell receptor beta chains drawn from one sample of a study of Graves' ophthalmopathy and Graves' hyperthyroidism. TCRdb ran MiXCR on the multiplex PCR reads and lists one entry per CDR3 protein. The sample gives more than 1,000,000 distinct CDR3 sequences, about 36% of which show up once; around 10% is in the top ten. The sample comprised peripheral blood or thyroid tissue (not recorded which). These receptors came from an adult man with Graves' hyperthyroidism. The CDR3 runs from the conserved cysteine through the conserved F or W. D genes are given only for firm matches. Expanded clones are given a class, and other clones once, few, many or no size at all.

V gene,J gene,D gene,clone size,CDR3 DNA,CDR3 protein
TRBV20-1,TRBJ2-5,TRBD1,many,TGCAGTGCTCGATCCGACGGGACAGGGGAAGAGACCCAGTACTTC,CSARSDGTGEETQYF
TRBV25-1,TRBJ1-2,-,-,TGTGCTACACGTTCCAACTATGGCTACACCTTC,CATRSNYGYTF
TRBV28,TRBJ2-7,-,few,TGTGCCAGCAGCCTCCCTAGCGTAAGATCCTACGAGCAGTACTTC,CASSLPSVRSYEQYF
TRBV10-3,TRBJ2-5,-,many,TGTGCCATCAGGGACGACACGGGGTTCGAGACCCAGTACTTC,CAIRDDTGFETQYF
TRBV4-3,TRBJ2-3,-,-,TGCGCCAGCAGCCCGTCTCAGGGAGTCGCAGATACGCAGTATTTT,CASSPSQGVADTQYF
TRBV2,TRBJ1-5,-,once,TGTGCCAGCAGTCTATCAGGGTTCCCCAATCAGCCCCAGCATTTT,CASSLSGFPNQPQHF
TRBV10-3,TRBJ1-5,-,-,TGTGCCATCAGTGACCAGACCGAGCATTTT,CAISDQTEHF
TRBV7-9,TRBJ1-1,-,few,TGTGCCAGCAGTCGGACAGTGGCTACTGAAGCTTTCTTT,CASSRTVATEAFF
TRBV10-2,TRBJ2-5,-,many,TGCGCCAGCAGTGAACCCGAAGAGACCCAGTACTTC,CASSEPEETQYF
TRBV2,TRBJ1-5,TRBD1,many,TGTGCCAGCAGTGCAGGGGGGGCGAATCAGCCCCAGCATTTT,CASSAGGANQPQHF
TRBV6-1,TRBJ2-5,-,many,TGTGCCAGCAGTGAAGCGCTCCGGGAGACCCAGTACTTC,CASSEALRETQYF
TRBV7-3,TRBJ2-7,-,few,TGTGCCAGCTACTACATCGACTCCTACGAGCAGTACTTC,CASYYIDSYEQYF
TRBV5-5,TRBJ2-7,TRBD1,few,TGTGCCAGCAGGCATCCGGGACAGAGCTCCTACGAGCAGTACTTC,CASRHPGQSSYEQYF
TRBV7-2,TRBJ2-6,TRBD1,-,TGTGCCAGCAGCCGACGACAGGGGAGCGCTGGGGCCAACGTCCTGACTTTC,CASSRRQGSAGANVLTF
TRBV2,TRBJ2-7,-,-,TGTGCCAGCAGTGAACGCGGGGTCGGCATCGAGCAGTACTTC,CASSERGVGIEQYF
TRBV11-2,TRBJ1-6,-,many,TGTGCCAGCAGCTTAGCGGGAGGGTATTCACCCCTCCACTTT,CASSLAGGYSPLHF
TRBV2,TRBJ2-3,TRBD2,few,TGTGCCAGCAGTACCGGGACTAGCGGTTGGCAGGATACGCAGTATTTT,CASSTGTSGWQDTQYF
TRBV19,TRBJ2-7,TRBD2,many,TGTGCCAGTAGTGGCTCGGCGGGAGTCCGCTACGAGCAGTACTTC,CASSGSAGVRYEQYF
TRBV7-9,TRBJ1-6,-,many,TGTGCCAGCAGGGGGGTTTCGGATAATTCACCCCTCCACTTT,CASRGVSDNSPLHF
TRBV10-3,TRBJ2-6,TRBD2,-,TGTGCCATCAGCGTTGAAGCGGGGTCTGGGGCCAACGTCCTGACTTTC,CAISVEAGSGANVLTF
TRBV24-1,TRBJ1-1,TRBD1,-,TGTGCCACCAGTGATTGGGGACAGACCCAAGCTTTCTTT,CATSDWGQTQAFF
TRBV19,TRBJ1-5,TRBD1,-,TGTGCCAGCCGACGTCCAGACAGGGGCCGAGATCAGCCCCAGCATTTT,CASRRPDRGRDQPQHF
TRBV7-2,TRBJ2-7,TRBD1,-,TGTGCCAGCAGCTTGACAGGGGAAAGGCTTGAGCAGTACTTC,CASSLTGERLEQYF
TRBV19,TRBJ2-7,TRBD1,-,TGTGCCAGTAGCCTCGGGACAGTCGTGGCCTACGAGCAGTACTTC,CASSLGTVVAYEQYF
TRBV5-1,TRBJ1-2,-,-,TGCGCCAGCGGCTTGGAATGGTCCTCCGTCAATGGCTACACCTTC,CASGLEWSSVNGYTF
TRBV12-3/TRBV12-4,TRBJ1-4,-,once,TGTGCCAGCAGTTTACTAGGGTTTACGGAAAAACTGTTTTTT,CASSLLGFTEKLFF
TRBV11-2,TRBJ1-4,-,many,TGTGCCAGCAGCGTCACGGGACGGACTAATGAAAAACTGTTTTTT,CASSVTGRTNEKLFF
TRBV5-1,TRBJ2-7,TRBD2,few,TGCGCCAGCAGCCTGGGGCGGGGGACCTACTACGAGCAGTACTTC,CASSLGRGTYYEQYF
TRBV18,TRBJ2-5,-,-,TGTGCCAGCTCACCCATACAGGGCTCGAAAGAGACCCAGTACTTC,CASSPIQGSKETQYF
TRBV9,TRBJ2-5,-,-,TGCGCCAGCAGCCAAGAGGGGTTGGAGGGCCAGTACTTC,CASSQEGLEGQYF
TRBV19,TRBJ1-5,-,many,TGTGCCAGTAGTATAGTGAGAAGGGCAGATCAGCCCCAGCATTTT,CASSIVRRADQPQHF
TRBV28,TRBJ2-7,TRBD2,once,TGTGCCAGCAATTTATTGTGGGAGGGCCCTTACGAGCAGTACTTC,CASNLLWEGPYEQYF
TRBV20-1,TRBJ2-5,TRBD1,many,TGCAGTGCTAGAGAGGACAGGTCCAACCAAGAGACCCAGTACTTC,CSAREDRSNQETQYF
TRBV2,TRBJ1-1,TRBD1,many,TGTGCCAGCAGTGGTAAACCTGACAGGGGGGCTGAAGCTTTCTTT,CASSGKPDRGAEAFF
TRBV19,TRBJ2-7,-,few,TGTGCCAGTAGTCCTTGGCAGACACAACTTCACGAGCAGTACTTC,CASSPWQTQLHEQYF
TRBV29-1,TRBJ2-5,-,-,TGCAGCGCCTATTGGGGCGGGTTGGGGGAGACCCAGTACTTC,CSAYWGGLGETQYF
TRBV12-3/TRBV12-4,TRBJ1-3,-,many,TGTGCCAGCAGTGCTCCTGGAAACACCATATATTTT,CASSAPGNTIYF
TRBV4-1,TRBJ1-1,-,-,TGCGCCAGCAGCCAAGATCTAAGGGCCGGGATTGTGGAAGCTTTCTTT,CASSQDLRAGIVEAFF
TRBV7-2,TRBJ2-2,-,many,TGTGCCAGCAGCCGAAGTGAGGCCGGGGAGCTGTTTTTT,CASSRSEAGELFF
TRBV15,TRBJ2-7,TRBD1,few,TGTGCCACCAGCAGAGAACGGACAGGCACCTACGAGCAGTACTTC,CATSRERTGTYEQYF
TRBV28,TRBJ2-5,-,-,TGTGCCAGCAGTTTTGGGGGCAGAGTGACCCAGTACTTC,CASSFGGRVTQYF
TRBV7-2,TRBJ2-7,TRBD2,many,TGTGCCAGCAGACCACACGCCCCTACTAGCGGGGACTACGAGCAGTACTTC,CASRPHAPTSGDYEQYF
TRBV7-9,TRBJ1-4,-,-,TGTGCCAGCAGCCCCCCTGGGTTCACTAATGAAAAACTGTTTTTT,CASSPPGFTNEKLFF
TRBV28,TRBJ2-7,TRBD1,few,TGTGCCAGCAGTCTCCAAACAGGGGGCGAGAGCTACGAGCAGTACTTC,CASSLQTGGESYEQYF
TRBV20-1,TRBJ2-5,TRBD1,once,TGCAATGCTGACGGACAGGGGGATTGGGAGACCCAGTACTTC,CNADGQGDWETQYF